The next 8 T cell receptor beta chains were all read from a single sample in a study of vaccination effects on CD4 cells after COVID-19. Sequenced by immunoSEQ multiplex PCR; TCRdb stores in-frame clones only, minus some. The table shows some 56,000 clones, with approximately 73% occurring only once. Antigen-specific CD4+ T cells were first expanded with viral peptide pools by the ViraFEST assay and only then sequenced. Isolating CD4+ T cells followed approximately 9 days of culture. The person had PCR-confirmed SARS-CoV-2 infection between March and December 2020. Antigens for these TCRs are unknown. This specimen consisted of CD4+ T cells from PBMCs cultured with HIV peptides, obtained before COVID-19 vaccination. Subset reported: HIV-1 Nef peptide pool negative control/reference culture. The source of these receptors is a human donor who had a prior SARS-CoV-2 infection.

This clone was counted a few times. The chain joins TRBV30 to TRBJ1-1; no clear D gene. The CDR3 covers 13 residues. The V and J ends lost 1 base and 1 base respectively, with 7 bases between them. In germline, CDR1 is GTSNPN, CDR2 SVGIG (reference sequence). The CDR3 DNA follows: TGTGCCTGGAGTGAGATTCAGAACACTGAAGCTTTCTTT. This gives the protein CAWSEIQNTEAFF.

This chain connects TRBV9 to TRBJ2-3; the D is unclear. Per germline, CDR1 SGDLS and CDR2 YYNGEE. The CDR3 contains 13 residues. The V end was cut by 0 bases, the J end by 4 bases, with 6 bases between. CDR3 bases: TGTGCCAGCAGCGTAGGTGCACCAGATACGCAGTATTTT. Protein: CASSVGAPDTQYF.

The rearrangement links TRBV5-7 to TRBJ2-7; 7 positions agree with TRBD1. TRBV5-7 is an ORF, and what it does is uncertain. V was pared by 4 bases and J by 3 bases, with 7 bases of the junction left unmatched. The CDR3 consists of 14 residues. CDR3 bases: TGTGCCAGCAGCCGTGCCGACAGGGACTACGAGCAGTACTTC. The encoded protein is CASSRADRDYEQYF.

The gene calls are TRBV24-1 and TRBJ2-2; 7 nucleotides line up with TRBD1. The CDR3 sequence is 15 residues long. Germline loops: CDR1 KGHDR, CDR2 SFDVKD. V trimming: 9 bases; J trimming: 6 bases; junction bases outside the gene matches: 12. DNA of the CDR3: TGTGCCACCCATACAGGGGACGGAGGCCCCGGGGAGCTGTTTTTT. This encodes CATHTGDGGPGELFF.

V gene TRBV7-3 combines with J gene TRBJ1-2; D is unresolved. V lost 0 bases to trimming and J lost 2 bases, with 13 bases between them. The CDR3 extends over 16 amino acids. CDR1 and CDR2 (germline): SGHTA, FQGTGA. CDR3 sequence (DNA): TGTGCCAGCAGCTTAACCTCGCTAGGCATGAACTATGGCTACACCTTC. Residues: CASSLTSLGMNYGYTF. The complete variable domain, with remaining parts taken from reference TRBV7-3 and TRBJ1-2, reads GAGVSQTPSNKVTEKGKYVELRCDPISGHTALYWYRQSLGQGPEFLIYFQGTGAADDSGLPNDRFFAVRPEGSVSTLKIQRTERGDSAVYLCASSLTSLGMNYGYTFGSGTRLTVV.

This clone was seen a few times. The chain couples TRBV4-2 to TRBJ1-1, with D possibly TRBD1 on 6 matching bases. The V and J ends lost 0 bases and 4 bases respectively, with 9 bases between them. Germline V gene sequence: CDR1 LGHNA, CDR2 YNFKEQ. There are 14 residues in the CDR3. The CDR3 is CASSQDRGRTEAFF. The CDR3 bases are TGTGCCAGCAGCCAAGACAGGGGCCGCACTGAAGCTTTCTTT.

This clone occurred a few times. V usage is TRBV5-3 and J usage is TRBJ2-1, with D maybe TRBD2 (5 bases). TRBV5-3 is marked as an open reading frame, function uncertain. This CDR3 spans 15 amino acids. V shed 0 bases and J shed 2 bases, with 9 bases lying between them. The CDR3 DNA follows: TGTGCCAGAAGCTTGGCGGTCGGGGCCTACAATGAGCAGTTCTTC. Translated, it gives CARSLAVGAYNEQFF.

This clone was detected only once. Its ends do not fully match the called genes, so a read error is possible. V usage is TRBV7-7 and J usage is TRBJ2-3; possibly TRBD2 for D (5 bases). Germline assignment: CDR1 SSHAT and CDR2 FNYEAQ (reference sequence). This CDR3 contains 14 residues. CDR3 residues: CASSSGLSTDTQYF. The CDR3 DNA sequence: TGTGCTAGCAGTTCCGGACTGAGCACAGATACGCAGTATTTT.